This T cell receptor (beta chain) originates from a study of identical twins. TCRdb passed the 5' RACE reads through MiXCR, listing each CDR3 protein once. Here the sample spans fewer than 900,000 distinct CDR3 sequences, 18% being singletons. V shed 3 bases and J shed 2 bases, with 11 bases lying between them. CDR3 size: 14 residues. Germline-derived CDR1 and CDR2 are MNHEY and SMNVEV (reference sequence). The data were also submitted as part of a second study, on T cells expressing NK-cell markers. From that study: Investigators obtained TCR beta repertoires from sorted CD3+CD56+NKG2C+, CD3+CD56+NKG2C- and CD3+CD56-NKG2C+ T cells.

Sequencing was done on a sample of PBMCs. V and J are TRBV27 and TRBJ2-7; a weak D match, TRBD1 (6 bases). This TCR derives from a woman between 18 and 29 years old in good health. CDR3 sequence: CASSFPGQTYEQYF. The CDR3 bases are TGTGCCAGCAGTTTCCCTGGACAGACCTACGAGCAGTACTTC.